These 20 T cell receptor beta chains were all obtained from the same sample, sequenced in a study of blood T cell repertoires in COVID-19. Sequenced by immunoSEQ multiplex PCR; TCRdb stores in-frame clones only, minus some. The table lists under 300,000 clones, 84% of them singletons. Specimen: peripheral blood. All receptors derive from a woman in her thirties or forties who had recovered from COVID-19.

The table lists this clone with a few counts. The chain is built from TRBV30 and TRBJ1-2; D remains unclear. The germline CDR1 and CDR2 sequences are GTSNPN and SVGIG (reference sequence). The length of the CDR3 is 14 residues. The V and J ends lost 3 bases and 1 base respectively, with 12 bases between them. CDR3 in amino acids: CAWRLRGVNYGYTF. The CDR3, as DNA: TGTGCCTGGAGACTGCGGGGAGTTAACTATGGCTACACCTTC. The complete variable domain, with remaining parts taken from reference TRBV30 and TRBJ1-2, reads SQTIHQWPATLVQPVGSPLSLECTVEGTSNPNLYWYRQAAGRGLQLLFYSVGIGQISSEVPQNLSASRPQDRQFILSSKKLLLSDSGFYLCAWRLRGVNYGYTFGSGTRLTVV.

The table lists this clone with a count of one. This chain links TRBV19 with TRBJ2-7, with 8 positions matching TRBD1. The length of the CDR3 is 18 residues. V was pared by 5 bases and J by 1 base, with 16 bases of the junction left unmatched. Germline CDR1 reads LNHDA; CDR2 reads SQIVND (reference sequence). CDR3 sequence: CASSPQGAMLRRSYEQYF. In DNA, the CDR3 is TGTGCCAGTAGTCCCCAGGGGGCCATGCTCAGACGATCCTACGAGCAGTACTTC.

The chain's CDR3 is CASSPGQGFYNEQFF. The CDR3 coding sequence is TGTGCCAGCTCACCTGGACAGGGATTCTACAATGAGCAGTTCTTC. The chain has TRBV18 and TRBJ2-1; TRBD1 agrees at 8 bases. V was clipped by 3 bases and J by 3 bases; unmatched bases: 4. There are 15 residues in the CDR3. CDR1 and CDR2 from the germline V gene are KGHSH and LQKENI.

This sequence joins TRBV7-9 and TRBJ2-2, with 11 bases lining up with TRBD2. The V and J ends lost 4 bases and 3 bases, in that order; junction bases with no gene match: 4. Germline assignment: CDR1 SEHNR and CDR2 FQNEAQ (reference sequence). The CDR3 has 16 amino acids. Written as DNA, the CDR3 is TGTGCCAGCAGCTCGTTACTAGCGGGGGACACCGGGGAGCTGTTTTTT. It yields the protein CASSSLLAGDTGELFF.

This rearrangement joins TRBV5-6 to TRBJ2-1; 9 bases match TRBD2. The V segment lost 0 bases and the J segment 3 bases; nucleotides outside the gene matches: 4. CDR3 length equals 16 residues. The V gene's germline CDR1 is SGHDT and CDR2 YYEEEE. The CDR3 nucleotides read TGTGCCAGCAGCTTGGCCCTAGCGGGGTTCTACAATGAGCAGTTCTTC. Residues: CASSLALAGFYNEQFF.

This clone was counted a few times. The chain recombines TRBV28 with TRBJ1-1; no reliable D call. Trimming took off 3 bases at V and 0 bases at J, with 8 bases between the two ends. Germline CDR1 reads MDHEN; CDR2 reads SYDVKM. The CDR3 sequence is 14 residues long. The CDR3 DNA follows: TGTGCCAGCAGTTTTGGGCGTCTGAACACTGAAGCTTTCTTT. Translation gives CASSFGRLNTEAFF.

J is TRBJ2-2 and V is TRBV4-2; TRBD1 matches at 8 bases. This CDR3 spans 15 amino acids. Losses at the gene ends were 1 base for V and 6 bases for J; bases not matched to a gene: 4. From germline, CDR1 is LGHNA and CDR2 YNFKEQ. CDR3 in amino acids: CASSQVVTGAGELFF. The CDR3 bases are TGTGCCAGCAGCCAAGTCGTGACAGGGGCCGGGGAGCTGTTTTTT.

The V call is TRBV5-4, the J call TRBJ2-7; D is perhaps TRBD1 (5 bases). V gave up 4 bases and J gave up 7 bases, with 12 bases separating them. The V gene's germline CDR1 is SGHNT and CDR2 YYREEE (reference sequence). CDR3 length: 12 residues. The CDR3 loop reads CASSPDTEEQYF. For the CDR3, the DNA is TGTGCCAGCAGCCCGGACACGGAGGAGCAGTACTTC.

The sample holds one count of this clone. Here the CDR3 reads CASSDRGRYGYTF. CDR3 nucleotide sequence: TGTGCCAGTAGCGACAGGGGCCGCTATGGCTACACCTTC. This chain connects TRBV19 to TRBJ1-2; 8 bases are a match to TRBD1. The J segment lost 4 bases and the V segment lost 6 bases, leaving 4 bases of the junction unmatched. This CDR3 is built from 13 residues. Germline V gene sequence: CDR1 LNHDA, CDR2 SQIVND (reference sequence).

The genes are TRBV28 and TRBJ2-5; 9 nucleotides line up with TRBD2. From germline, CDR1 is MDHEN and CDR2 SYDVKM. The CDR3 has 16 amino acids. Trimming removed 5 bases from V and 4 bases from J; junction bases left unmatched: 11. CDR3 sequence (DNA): TGTGCCAGCAGTACCGGTGCCGCGGGGGGGCCAGAGACCCAGTACTTC. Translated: CASSTGAAGGPETQYF. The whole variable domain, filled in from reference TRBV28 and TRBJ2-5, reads DVKVTQSSRYLVKRTGEKVFLECVQDMDHENMFWYRQDPGLGLRLIYFSYDVKMKEKGDIPEGYSVSREKKERFSLILESASTNQTSMYLCASSTGAAGGPETQYFGPGTRLLVL.

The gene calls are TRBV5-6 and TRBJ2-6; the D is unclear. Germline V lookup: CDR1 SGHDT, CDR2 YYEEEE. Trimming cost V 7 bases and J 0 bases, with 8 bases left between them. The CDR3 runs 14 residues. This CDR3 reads CASGRGSGANVLTF. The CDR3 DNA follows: TGTGCCAGCGGCCGAGGCTCTGGGGCCAACGTCCTGACTTTC. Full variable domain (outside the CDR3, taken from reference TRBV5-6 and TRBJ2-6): DAGVTQSPTHLIKTRGQQVTLRCSPKSGHDTVSWYQQALGQGPQFIFQYYEEEERQRGNFPDRFSGHQFPNYSSELNVNALLLGDSALYLCASGRGSGANVLTFGAGSRLTVL.

The DNA of the CDR3 is TGTGCCAGCAGCCCGGACAGGAGGGGGACCCAGTACTTC. Its protein product is CASSPDRRGTQYF. V and J are TRBV7-9 and TRBJ2-5, with D maybe TRBD1 (7 bases). V gave up 5 bases and J gave up 7 bases, with 14 bases separating them. The CDR3 is made up of 13 amino acids. The germline CDR1 and CDR2 sequences are SEHNR and FQNEAQ (reference sequence).

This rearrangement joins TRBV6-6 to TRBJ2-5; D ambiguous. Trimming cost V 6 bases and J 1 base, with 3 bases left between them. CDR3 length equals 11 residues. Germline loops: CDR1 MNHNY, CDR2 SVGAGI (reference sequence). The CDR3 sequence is CASSLQETQYF. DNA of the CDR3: TGTGCCAGCAGCCTCCAAGAGACCCAGTACTTC.

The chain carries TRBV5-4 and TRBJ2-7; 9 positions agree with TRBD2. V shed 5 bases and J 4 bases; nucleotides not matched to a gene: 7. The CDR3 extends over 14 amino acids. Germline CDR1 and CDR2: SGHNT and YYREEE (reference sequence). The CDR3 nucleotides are TGTGCCAGCAGTTCCGGGACTAGCACTTACGAGCAGTACTTC. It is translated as CASSSGTSTYEQYF.

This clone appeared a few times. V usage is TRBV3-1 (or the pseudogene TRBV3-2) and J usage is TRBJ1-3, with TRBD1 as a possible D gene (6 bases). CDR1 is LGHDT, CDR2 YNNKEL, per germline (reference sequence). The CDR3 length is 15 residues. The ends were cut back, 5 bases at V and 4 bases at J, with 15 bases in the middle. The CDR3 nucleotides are TGTGCCAGCAGCGACGGGGGGGGGCCCGGAAACACCATATATTTT. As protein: CASSDGGGPGNTIYF.

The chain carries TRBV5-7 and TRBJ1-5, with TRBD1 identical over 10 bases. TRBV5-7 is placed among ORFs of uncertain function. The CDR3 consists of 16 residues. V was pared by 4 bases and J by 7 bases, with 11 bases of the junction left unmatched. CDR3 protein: CASSPMTGGPIQPQHF. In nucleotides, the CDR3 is TGTGCCAGCAGCCCCATGACAGGGGGCCCGATCCAGCCCCAGCATTTT.

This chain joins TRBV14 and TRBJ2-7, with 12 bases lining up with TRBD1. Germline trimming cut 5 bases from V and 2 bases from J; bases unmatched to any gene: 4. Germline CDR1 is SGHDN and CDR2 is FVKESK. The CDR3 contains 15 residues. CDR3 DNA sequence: TGTGCCAGCAGCGTCGGGACAGGGGGCACCTACGAGCAGTACTTC. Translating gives CASSVGTGGTYEQYF. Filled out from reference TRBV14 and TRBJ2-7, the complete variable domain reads EAGVTQFPSHSVIEKGQTVTLRCDPISGHDNLYWYRRVMGKEIKFLLHFVKESKQDESGMPNNRFLAERTGGTYSTLKVQPAELEDSGVYFCASSVGTGGTYEQYFGPGTRLTVT.

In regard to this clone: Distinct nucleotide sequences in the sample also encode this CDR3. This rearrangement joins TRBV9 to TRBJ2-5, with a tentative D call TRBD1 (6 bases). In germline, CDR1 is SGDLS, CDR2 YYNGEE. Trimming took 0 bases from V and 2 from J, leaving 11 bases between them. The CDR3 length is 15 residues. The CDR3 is CASSVGGQGQETQYF. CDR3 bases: TGTGCCAGCAGCGTAGGGGGACAAGGACAAGAGACCCAGTACTTC.

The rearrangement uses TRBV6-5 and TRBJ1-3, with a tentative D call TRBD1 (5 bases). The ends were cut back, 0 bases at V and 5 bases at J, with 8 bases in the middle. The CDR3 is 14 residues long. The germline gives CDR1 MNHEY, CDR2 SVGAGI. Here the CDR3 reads CASSYSTGRNTIYF. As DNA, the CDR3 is TGTGCCAGCAGTTACTCTACAGGTCGAAACACCATATATTTT.

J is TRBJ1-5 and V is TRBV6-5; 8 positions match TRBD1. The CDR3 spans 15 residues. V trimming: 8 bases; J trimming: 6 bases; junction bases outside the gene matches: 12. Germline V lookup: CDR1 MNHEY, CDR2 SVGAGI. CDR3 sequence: CASGSTGVKSQPQHF. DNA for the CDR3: TGTGCCAGCGGTTCGACAGGGGTAAAGAGTCAGCCCCAGCATTTT.